The table lists the clone carrying this T cell receptor beta chain with many counts. The data were obtained in a study of T cells in Graves' hyperthyroidism and ophthalmopathy. V was trimmed by 7 bases and J by 0 bases, leaving 8 bases between them. The CDR3 extends over 12 amino acids. In germline, CDR1 is DFQATT, CDR2 SNEGSKA (reference sequence). The TCR beta CDR3 regions underwent amplification using RNA transcripts as the source. Initially, a first-round RT-PCR of the TCR CDR3 employed the HTBI primer set. TCRdb reanalysed the multiplex PCR reads using MiXCR and keeps one entry per CDR3 protein. Of about 360,000 distinct CDR3 sequences in the sample, about 13% were seen once.

The sample comprised blood. The V gene is TRBV20-1, the J gene TRBJ2-3; D not resolved. The sequence was obtained from a woman aged 18 to 35 with Graves' hyperthyroidism. The CDR3 region is CSEAGSTDTQYF. The CDR3 bases are TGCAGTGAGGCCGGGAGCACAGATACGCAGTATTTT.